This T cell receptor beta chain originates from a study of T cells expressing NK-cell markers. Overall study context: Seropositivity for HCMV was found in seven of the eight sequenced donors, with one seronegative. Study-wide points: Among CD8+ T cells from about six donors, dominant NKG2C+ clonotypes accounted for roughly 1.0-8%. HCMV specificity of expanded NKG2C+ T cell clones remained unclear.

Each CDR3 protein gets one entry in TCRdb, which reprocessed the 5' RACE reads and gives no DNA. The repertoire table contains about 300,000 distinct CDR3 sequences. A remark on this clonotype: Its antigen is undetermined.

The CDR3 has 15 amino acids. Looked up from germline, CDR1 is SGHTA and CDR2 is FQGNSA. The sequenced sample was blood T cells: a sorted CD56 or NKG2C T cell subset, CD4+ or CD8+ T cells, or bulk PBMC T cells (not recorded which). This receptor was taken from a woman between 18 and 70 years old in good health. The rearrangement uses TRBV7-2 and TRBJ2-1. The CDR3 sequence is CASSLGHPTYNEQFF.